Presented here are 7 T cell receptor beta chains from one specimen sequenced in a study of identical twins. TCRdb analysed the 5' RACE reads with MiXCR anew, one entry per CDR3 protein. This table holds approximately 700,000 distinct CDR3 sequences, 15% to 20% found once. These data were also filed under a second study, of T cells expressing NK-cell markers.

The specimen sequenced was PBMCs. The source of these receptors is a woman between 18 and 30 years old in good health.

This clonotype was seen ten or more times. The chain employs TRBV6-5 and TRBJ1-2; possibly TRBD1 for D (6 bases). The CDR3 runs 12 residues. Germline V gene lookup returns CDR1 MNHEY and CDR2 SVGAGI. V was cut by 8 bases and J by 4 bases, with 11 bases left in between. The CDR3: CASFRGGYGYTF. The DNA of the CDR3 is TGTGCCAGCTTTAGAGGGGGCTATGGCTACACCTTC.

This clonotype was seen only a few times. This chain joins TRBV12-3 or TRBV12-4 and TRBJ2-7; D is ambiguous. The V and J ends lost 3 bases and 5 bases respectively, with 11 bases between them. The CDR3 is 13 amino acids. This CDR3 is CASSFRAPDEQYF. In nucleotides, the CDR3 is TGTGCCAGCAGTTTTCGGGCACCCGACGAGCAGTACTTC.

The chain has TRBV20-1 and TRBJ2-1; D perhaps matches TRBD1 (5 bases). This CDR3 contains 16 residues. V lost 3 bases to trimming and J lost 3 bases, with 18 bases between them. The V gene's germline CDR1 is DFQATT and CDR2 SNEGSKA (reference sequence). The DNA of the CDR3 is TGCAGTGCTAGTTTCGCGGCAGGGCGGATCTACAATGAGCAGTTCTTC. Its protein product is CSASFAAGRIYNEQFF.

A few counts support this clonotype. The rearrangement links TRBV7-2 to TRBJ2-2; D remains ambiguous. Germline CDR1 SGHTA, CDR2 FQGNSA. The ends were cut back, 3 bases at V and 2 bases at J, with 13 bases in the middle. The CDR3 is 16 residues long. The CDR3 is CASSFMGFRNTGELFF. The CDR3 coding sequence is TGTGCCAGCAGCTTCATGGGGTTTCGAAACACCGGGGAGCTGTTTTTT.

This clonotype has more than one count but fewer than ten. The chain uses TRBV6-6 and TRBJ2-7, with D perhaps TRBD1 or TRBD2 (5 bases each). The ends were cut back, 8 bases at V and 1 base at J, with 9 bases in the middle. Germline CDR1 is MNHNY and CDR2 is SVGAGI (reference sequence). The CDR3 spans 12 residues. CDR3 sequence (DNA): TGTGCCAGCCGGGACGAATCCTACGAGCAGTACTTC. Encoded protein: CASRDESYEQYF.

This clonotype has ten or more counts. The chain carries TRBV25-1 and TRBJ1-1; D may be TRBD1 (6 bases). The CDR3 extends over 13 amino acids. The V end was cut by 4 bases, the J end by 5 bases, with 11 bases between. Per germline, CDR1 MGHDK and CDR2 SYGVNS. The CDR3 is CASSATGKTEAFF. Here the CDR3 DNA reads TGTGCCAGCAGTGCCACAGGGAAGACTGAAGCTTTCTTT. Complete variable domain (other parts from reference TRBV25-1 and TRBJ1-1): EADIYQTPRYLVIGTGKKITLECSQTMGHDKMYWYQQDPGMELHLIHYSYGVNSTEKGDLSSESTVSRIRTEHFPLTLESARPSHTSQYLCASSATGKTEAFFGQGTRLTVV.

The V gene is TRBV15, the J gene TRBJ2-7; no reliable D call. The CDR3 has 15 amino acids. CDR1 and CDR2 (germline): LNHNV, YYDKDF (reference sequence). Trimming took 3 bases from V and 3 from J, leaving 15 bases between them. CDR3 in amino acids: CATSRMHGSNYEQYF. For the CDR3, the DNA is TGTGCCACCAGCAGGATGCACGGAAGCAACTACGAGCAGTACTTC. The entire variable domain, with the rest obtained from reference TRBV15 and TRBJ2-7, is as follows: DAMVIQNPRYQVTQFGKPVTLSCSQTLNHNVMYWYQQKSSQAPKLLFHYYDKDFNNEADTPDNFQSRRPNTSFCFLDIRSPGLGDTAMYLCATSRMHGSNYEQYFGPGTRLTVT.